The 9 T cell receptor beta chains in this list originate from one sample, sequenced in a study of OX40 agonist ivuxolimab in advanced cancers. Clones were sequenced by immunoSEQ multiplex PCR, and TCRdb holds only the in-frame ones, with some missing. The table has tens of thousands of clones, about 85% seen once. Material: CD4+ or CD8+ T cells sorted from blood, obtained in a trial of the OX40 agonist ivuxolimab. The receptor set was obtained from an adult with an advanced solid tumor such as melanoma, head and neck, liver or kidney cancer.

The chain has TRBV7-9 and TRBJ2-7; 12 positions agree with TRBD2. Germline V gene lookup returns CDR1 SEHNR and CDR2 FQNEAQ (reference sequence). The ends lost 5 bases at V and 6 bases at J; junction bases unmatched: 8. The CDR3 is made up of 15 amino acids. The CDR3 DNA is TGTGCCAGCAGCCTAGGCGGACTAGCGGGGTTCGAGCAGTACGTC. It encodes CASSLGGLAGFEQYV.

This clone has a count of ten or more. The gene calls are TRBV27 and TRBJ1-1, with 8 bases that match TRBD1. Trimming cost V 0 bases and J 1 base; bases outside gene matches: 7. In germline, CDR1 is MNHEY, CDR2 SMNVEV (reference sequence). The CDR3 covers 17 residues. This CDR3 is CASSLSPQGGRNTEAFF. CDR3 DNA sequence: TGTGCCAGCAGTTTATCTCCACAGGGGGGGAGGAACACTGAAGCTTTCTTT.

V usage is TRBV19 and J usage is TRBJ1-2, with a tentative D call TRBD1 (5 bases). The CDR3 is made up of 13 amino acids. Germline V gene data show CDR1 as LNHDA and CDR2 as SQIVND (reference sequence). V was trimmed by 7 bases and J by 8 bases, leaving 17 bases between them. In DNA form, the CDR3 reads TGTGCCAGTAAGCAGACAGATCTCAGGGGCTACACCTTC. Amino acids: CASKQTDLRGYTF.

The chain recombines TRBV4-1 with TRBJ2-3, with 9 bases identical to TRBD2. CDR1 MGHRA and CDR2 YSYEKL come from the germline V gene. This CDR3 comprises 15 residues. Losses at the gene ends were 1 base for V and 5 bases for J; bases not matched to a gene: 4. CDR3 loop: CASSQVGGGEDTQYF. The CDR3 coding sequence is TGCGCCAGCAGCCAAGTAGGCGGGGGGGAAGATACGCAGTATTTT.

The V gene is TRBV7-9, the J gene TRBJ2-7, with D uncertain. V was trimmed by 5 bases and J by 6 bases, leaving 8 bases between them. Per germline, CDR1 SEHNR and CDR2 FQNEAQ (reference sequence). This CDR3 has 11 residues. CDR3 coding DNA: TGTGCCAGCAGCGGCGGTGGCGAGCAGTACTTC. Encoded protein: CASSGGGEQYF.

CDR3: CASSQMPTGSVAEAFF. The CDR3 nucleotides are TGTGCCAGCAGCCAAATGCCTACAGGGTCGGTCGCTGAAGCTTTCTTT. This chain uses TRBV14 with TRBJ1-1, with TRBD1 as a possible D gene (6 bases). Deletions cut 2 bases from V and 6 bases from J, with 19 bases between. The CDR3 covers 16 residues. Germline CDR1 and CDR2: SGHDN and FVKESK.

The rearrangement links TRBV14 to TRBJ2-7; a possible D gene is TRBD2 (5 bases). This CDR3 contains 12 residues. V gave up 0 bases and J gave up 6 bases, with 6 bases separating them. Germline CDR1 and CDR2: SGHDN and FVKESK. The chain's CDR3 is CASSQEGAEQYV. The CDR3, as DNA: TGTGCCAGCAGCCAAGAGGGAGCCGAGCAGTACGTC.

The chain joins TRBV5-6 to TRBJ1-5; D gene ambiguous. CDR1 is SGHDT and CDR2 is YYEEEE in the germline V gene. V shed 3 bases and J shed 2 bases, with 9 bases lying between them. The CDR3 contains 14 residues. The DNA of the CDR3 is TGTGCCAGCAGCTCGGGTGGTGGCAATCAGCCCCAGCATTTT. It codes for CASSSGGGNQPQHF.

The chain employs TRBV11-2 and TRBJ1-1, with D unresolved. This CDR3 contains 14 residues. CDR1 is SGHAT, CDR2 FQNNGV, per germline. Trimming removed 5 bases from V and 1 base from J, with 11 bases in between. The CDR3 bases are TGTGCCAGCAGCCCGCACGTCAGGAACACTGAAGCTTTCTTT. This codes for CASSPHVRNTEAFF. The full variable domain, completed using reference TRBV11-2 and TRBJ1-1, is EAGVAQSPRYKIIEKRQSVAFWCNPISGHATLYWYQQILGQGPKLLIQFQNNGVVDDSQLPKDRFSAERLKGVDSTLKIQPAKLEDSAVYLCASSPHVRNTEAFFGQGTRLTVV.